This T cell receptor (beta chain) was identified in a study of tumor-infiltrating lymphocytes in primary liver carcinoma. The researchers produced TCR beta cDNA from around 0.5 ug total RNA with a constant-region primer. Libraries for TCR beta were built through three nested multiplex PCR rounds, which together made up a slightly modified ARM-PCR procedure. The study ran its first two PCR rounds for roughly 9 cycles each, using TRBV1-TRBV30 forward primers and a C-beta reverse primer. In TCRdb, the multiplex PCR reads were re-called with MiXCR into one record per CDR3 protein. The sample lists over 250,000 distinct CDR3 sequences; more than 55% were seen once. Germline-derived CDR1 and CDR2 are MNHEY and SVGAGI. Trimming shortened V by 5 bases and J by 4 bases, and 17 bases separated the two germline ends. This CDR3 is 15 amino acids long. Only a few counts were recorded for this clonotype. Germline DNA was also extracted, with blood RNA taken from unsorted whole blood. A roughly 4.1-milliliter peripheral blood sample was collected before surgery.

What was sequenced was peripheral blood. This chain connects TRBV6-5 to TRBJ1-2; TRBD1 is a possible D gene (6 bases). The sequence came from a woman in her 30s with primary liver carcinoma and hepatitis B virus infection. In DNA form, the CDR3 reads TGTGCCAGCAGTGTCAGACAGGCTCCTTTCTATGGCTACACCTTC. This sequence encodes CASSVRQAPFYGYTF.